This T cell receptor (beta chain) emerged from a study of blood T cell repertoires in COVID-19. Overall study: Sites across the United States, Italy and Spain contributed samples from acute and convalescent COVID-19.

Across under 25 US areas, participants ranged in age from about 18 to 89 years. Sequenced by immunoSEQ multiplex PCR; TCRdb stores in-frame clones only, minus some. This repertoire shows approximately 290,000 clones, approximately 83% found once; its top ten account for 4.3%. CDR3 length equals 15 residues. CDR1 and CDR2 (germline): SNHLY, FYNNEI. Unmatched junction bases numbered 10, after V lost 6 bases and J lost 6 bases. This rearrangement joins TRBV2 to TRBJ2-2; 7 nucleotides line up with TRBD1. Sequenced: PBMCs or T cells enriched from blood (not recorded which). The receptor comes from a woman aged 25-40 years who had recovered from COVID-19. CDR3 in amino acids: CASSPRQGWSGELFF. In nucleotides, the CDR3 is TGTGCCAGCAGCCCCAGACAGGGATGGTCCGGGGAGCTGTTTTTT.